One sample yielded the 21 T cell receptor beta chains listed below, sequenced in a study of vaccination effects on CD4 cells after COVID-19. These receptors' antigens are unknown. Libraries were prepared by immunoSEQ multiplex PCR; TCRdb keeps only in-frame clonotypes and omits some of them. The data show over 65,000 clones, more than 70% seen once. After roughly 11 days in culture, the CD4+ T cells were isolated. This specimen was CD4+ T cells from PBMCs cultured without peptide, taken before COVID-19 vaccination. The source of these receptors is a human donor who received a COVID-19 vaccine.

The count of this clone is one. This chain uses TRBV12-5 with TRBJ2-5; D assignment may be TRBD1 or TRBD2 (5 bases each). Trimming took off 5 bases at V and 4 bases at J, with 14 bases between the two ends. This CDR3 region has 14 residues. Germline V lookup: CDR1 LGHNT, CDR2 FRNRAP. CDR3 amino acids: CASGEGSTLETQYF. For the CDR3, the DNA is TGTGCTAGTGGTGAGGGGTCTACCTTAGAGACCCAGTACTTC.

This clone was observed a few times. The CDR3: CASTFGAGKYTEAFF. The DNA for the CDR3 is TGTGCCAGTACTTTCGGGGCAGGGAAGTACACTGAAGCTTTCTTT. The chain employs TRBV19 and TRBJ1-1, with D possibly being TRBD1 (5 bases). The V end was cut by 7 bases, the J end by 3 bases, with 18 bases between. Germline V CDR1 and CDR2: LNHDA, SQIVND (reference sequence). The CDR3 covers 15 residues.

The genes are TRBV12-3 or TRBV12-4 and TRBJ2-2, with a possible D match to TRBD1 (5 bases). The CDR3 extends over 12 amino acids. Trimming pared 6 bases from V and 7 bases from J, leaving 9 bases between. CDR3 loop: CASSDSFGELFF. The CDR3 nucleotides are TGTGCCAGCAGCGACAGTTTCGGGGAGCTGTTTTTT.

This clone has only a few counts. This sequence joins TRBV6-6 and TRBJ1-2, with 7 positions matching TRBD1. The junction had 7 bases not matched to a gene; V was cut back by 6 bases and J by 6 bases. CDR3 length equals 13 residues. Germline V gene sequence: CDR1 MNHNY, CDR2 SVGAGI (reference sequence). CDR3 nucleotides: TGTGCCAGCAGCTGGGACAGAAGGGATGGCTACACCTTC. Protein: CASSWDRRDGYTF.

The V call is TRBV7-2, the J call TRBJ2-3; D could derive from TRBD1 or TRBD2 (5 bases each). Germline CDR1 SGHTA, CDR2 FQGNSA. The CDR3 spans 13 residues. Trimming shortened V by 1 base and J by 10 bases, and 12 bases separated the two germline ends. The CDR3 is CASSLVGLAAQYF. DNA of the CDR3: TGTGCCAGCAGCTTAGTGGGGCTAGCAGCGCAGTATTTT. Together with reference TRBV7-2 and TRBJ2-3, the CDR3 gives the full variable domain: GAGVSQSPSNKVTEKGKDVELRCDPISGHTALYWYRQSLGQGLEFLIYFQGNSAPDKSGLPSDRFSAERTGGSVSTLTIQRTQQEDSAVYLCASSLVGLAAQYFGPGTRLTVL.

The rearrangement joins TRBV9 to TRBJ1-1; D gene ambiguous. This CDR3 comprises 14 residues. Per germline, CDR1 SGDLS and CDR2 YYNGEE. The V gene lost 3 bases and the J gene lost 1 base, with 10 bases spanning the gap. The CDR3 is CASSESRGNTEAFF. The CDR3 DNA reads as TGTGCCAGCAGCGAGAGCCGGGGGAACACTGAAGCTTTCTTT.

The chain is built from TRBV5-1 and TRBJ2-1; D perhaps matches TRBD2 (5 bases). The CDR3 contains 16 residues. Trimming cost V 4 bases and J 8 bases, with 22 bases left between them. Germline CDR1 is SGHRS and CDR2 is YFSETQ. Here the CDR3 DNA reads TGCGCCAGCAGCCCTCGGCTCTCCGACCCGCGGGATGAGCAGTTCTTC. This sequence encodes CASSPRLSDPRDEQFF.

The CDR3 here is CASSLTGALSGANVLTF. In nucleotides, the CDR3 is TGTGCCAGCAGCTTGACAGGGGCCCTCTCTGGGGCCAACGTCCTGACTTTC. The chain is built from TRBV5-5 and TRBJ2-6, with TRBD1 identical over 7 bases. Trimming took 1 base from V and 0 from J; bases not matched to a gene: 4. From germline, CDR1 is SGHKS and CDR2 YYEKEE (reference sequence). This CDR3 region has 17 residues.

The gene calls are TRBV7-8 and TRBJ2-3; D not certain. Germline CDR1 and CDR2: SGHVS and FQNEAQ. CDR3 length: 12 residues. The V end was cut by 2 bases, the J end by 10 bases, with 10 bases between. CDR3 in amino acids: CASSLPTGSQYF. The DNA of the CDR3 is TGTGCCAGCAGCTTACCGACGGGTTCGCAGTATTTT.

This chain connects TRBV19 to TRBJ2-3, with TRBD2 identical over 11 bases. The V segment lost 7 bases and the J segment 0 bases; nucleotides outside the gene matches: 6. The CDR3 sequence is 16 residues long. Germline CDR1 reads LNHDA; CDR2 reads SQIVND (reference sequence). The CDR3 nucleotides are TGTGCCAGTACCGGGACTAGCGGTCTGAGCACAGATACGCAGTATTTT. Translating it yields CASTGTSGLSTDTQYF.

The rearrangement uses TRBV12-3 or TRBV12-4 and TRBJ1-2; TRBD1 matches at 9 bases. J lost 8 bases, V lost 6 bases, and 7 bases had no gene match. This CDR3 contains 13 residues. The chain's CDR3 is CASSYTGGLGYTF. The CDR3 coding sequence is TGTGCCAGCAGCTATACAGGGGGCTTGGGCTACACCTTC.

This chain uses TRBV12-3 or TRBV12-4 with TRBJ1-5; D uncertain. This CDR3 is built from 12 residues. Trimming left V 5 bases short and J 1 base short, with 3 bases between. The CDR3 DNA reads TGTGCCAGCAGTGAAAGCAATCAGCCCCAGCATTTT. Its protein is CASSESNQPQHF.

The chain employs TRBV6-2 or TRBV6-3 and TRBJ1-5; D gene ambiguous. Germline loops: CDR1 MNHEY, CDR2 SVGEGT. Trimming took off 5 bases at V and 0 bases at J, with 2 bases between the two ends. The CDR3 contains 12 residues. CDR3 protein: CASSDSNQPQHF. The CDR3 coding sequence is TGTGCCAGCAGTGATAGCAATCAGCCCCAGCATTTT.

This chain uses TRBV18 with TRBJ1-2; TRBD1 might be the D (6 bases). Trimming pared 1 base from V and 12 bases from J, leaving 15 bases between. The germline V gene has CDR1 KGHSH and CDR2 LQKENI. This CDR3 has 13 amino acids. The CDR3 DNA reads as TGTGCCAGCTCACCACTGGGTGGACAGCTCCACACCTTC. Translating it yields CASSPLGGQLHTF.

CDR3 DNA sequence: TGTGCCAGCAGCCAAGAATCCCTCATCCCGGGACAGGGAACCAAAAACATTCAGTACTTC. Amino acids: CASSQESLIPGQGTKNIQYF. This chain connects TRBV4-2 to TRBJ2-4, with 9 bases lining up with TRBD1. The CDR3 consists of 20 residues. Germline V gene data show CDR1 as LGHNA and CDR2 as YNFKEQ. The V segment lost 0 bases and the J segment 2 bases; nucleotides outside the gene matches: 14.

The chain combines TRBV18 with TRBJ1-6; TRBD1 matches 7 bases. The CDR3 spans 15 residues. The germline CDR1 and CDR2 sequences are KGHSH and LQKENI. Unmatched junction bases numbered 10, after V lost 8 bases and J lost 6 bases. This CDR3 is CASTGPGQTNSPLHF. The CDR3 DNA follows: TGTGCCAGCACGGGGCCGGGACAGACTAATTCACCCCTCCACTTT.

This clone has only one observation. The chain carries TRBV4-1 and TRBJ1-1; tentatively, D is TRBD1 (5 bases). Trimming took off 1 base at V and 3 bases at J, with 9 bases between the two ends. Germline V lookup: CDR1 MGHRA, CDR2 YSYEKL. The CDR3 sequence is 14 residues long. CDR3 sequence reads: CASSQGLGDTEAFF. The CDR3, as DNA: TGCGCCAGCAGCCAAGGACTGGGGGACACTGAAGCTTTCTTT.

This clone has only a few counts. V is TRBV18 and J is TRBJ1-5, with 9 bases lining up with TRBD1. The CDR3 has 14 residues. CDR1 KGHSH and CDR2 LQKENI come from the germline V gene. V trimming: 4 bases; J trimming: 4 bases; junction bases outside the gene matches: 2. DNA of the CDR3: TGTGCCAGCTCACAAGGGACAGGGAATCAGCCCCAGCATTTT. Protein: CASSQGTGNQPQHF.

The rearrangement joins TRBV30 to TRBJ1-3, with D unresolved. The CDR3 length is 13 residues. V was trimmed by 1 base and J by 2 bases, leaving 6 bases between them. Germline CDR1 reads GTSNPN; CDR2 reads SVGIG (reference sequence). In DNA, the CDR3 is TGTGCCTGGAGTGCTGGGGCTGGAAACACCATATATTTT. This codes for CAWSAGAGNTIYF.

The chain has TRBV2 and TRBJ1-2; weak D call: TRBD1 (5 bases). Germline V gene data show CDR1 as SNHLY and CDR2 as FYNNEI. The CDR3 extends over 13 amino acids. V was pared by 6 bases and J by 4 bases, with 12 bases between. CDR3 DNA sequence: TGTGCCAGCAGGGGGACGGCGAGCTATGGCTACACCTTC. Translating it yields CASRGTASYGYTF.

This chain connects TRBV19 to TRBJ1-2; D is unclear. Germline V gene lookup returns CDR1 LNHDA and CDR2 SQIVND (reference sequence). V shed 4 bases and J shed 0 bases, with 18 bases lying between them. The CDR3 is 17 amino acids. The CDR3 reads CASSTVGNPMTNYGYTF. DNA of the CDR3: TGTGCCAGTAGTACTGTGGGGAACCCAATGACTAACTATGGCTACACCTTC.